The rows below give T cell receptor beta chains drawn from one sample of a study of shared clonotypes between healthy human individuals. Data came from immunoSEQ multiplex PCR; TCRdb stores just in-frame clones and leaves some out. The table shows roughly 300,000 clones, with around 90% occurring only once. The sequenced material came from memory CD8+ T cells sorted from blood. The receptors originated from a man aged 18 to 29 in good health. Each CDR3 is given with its conserved first and last residue. Each record gives: J gene, V gene, CDR3 protein.

j_call: TRBJ1-2; v_call: TRBV6-6; cdr3_aa: CASSPGQGDYGYTF
j_call: TRBJ1-2; v_call: TRBV29-1; cdr3_aa: CSVPSLPGEGYTF
j_call: TRBJ2-7; v_call: TRBV9; cdr3_aa: CASSVGQGAYEQYF
j_call: TRBJ2-1; v_call: TRBV2; cdr3_aa: CASSAFENEQFF
j_call: TRBJ2-7; v_call: TRBV13; cdr3_aa: CASSFPGTGGYEQYF
j_call: TRBJ2-7; v_call: TRBV2; cdr3_aa: CASRGTSGRADEQYF
j_call: TRBJ2-1; v_call: TRBV29-1; cdr3_aa: CSVESYSNEQFF
j_call: TRBJ1-1; v_call: TRBV30; cdr3_aa: CAWSVQGSASEAFF
j_call: TRBJ2-7; v_call: TRBV2; cdr3_aa: CASSEGPQSSYEQYF
j_call: TRBJ1-4; v_call: TRBV19; cdr3_aa: CASTPAETTNEKLFF
j_call: TRBJ2-7; v_call: TRBV10-3; cdr3_aa: CAISENTLYEQYF
j_call: TRBJ1-6; v_call: TRBV5-6; cdr3_aa: CASSSTKDFLYNSPLHF
j_call: TRBJ2-7; v_call: TRBV10-3; cdr3_aa: CAISESGTGFDEQYF
j_call: TRBJ2-7; v_call: TRBV27; cdr3_aa: CASTGQGYEQYF
j_call: TRBJ1-1; v_call: TRBV5-1; cdr3_aa: CASSERQGTNTEAFF
j_call: TRBJ2-7; v_call: TRBV7-9; cdr3_aa: CASSPPLGWQYF
j_call: TRBJ1-1; v_call: TRBV10-3; cdr3_aa: CAISESSAGSTEAFF
j_call: TRBJ2-3; v_call: TRBV6-5; cdr3_aa: CASSYWSSTDTQYF
j_call: TRBJ2-3; v_call: TRBV27; cdr3_aa: CASSPRTVSTDTQYF
j_call: TRBJ1-1; v_call: TRBV30; cdr3_aa: CAWTVGAEAFF
j_call: TRBJ1-4; v_call: TRBV2; cdr3_aa: CASSEGEATNEKLFF
j_call: TRBJ1-1; v_call: TRBV6-6; cdr3_aa: CASSPGTSGWHTEAFF
j_call: TRBJ1-2; v_call: TRBV4-1; cdr3_aa: CASSQDGGLIYGYTF
j_call: TRBJ2-1; v_call: TRBV7-2; cdr3_aa: CASSLALGKFF
j_call: TRBJ1-6; v_call: TRBV2; cdr3_aa: CASSDKRSSYNSPLHF
j_call: TRBJ2-7; v_call: TRBV5-6; cdr3_aa: CASSMDLAYEQYF
j_call: TRBJ1-1; v_call: TRBV13; cdr3_aa: CASSLQQVTTEAFF
j_call: TRBJ2-1; v_call: TRBV7-2; cdr3_aa: CASSLAPGNNEQFF
j_call: TRBJ2-4; v_call: TRBV10-3; cdr3_aa: CAISESGDIAKNIQYF
j_call: TRBJ2-3; v_call: TRBV19; cdr3_aa: CASSRTGASTDTQYF
j_call: TRBJ1-4; v_call: TRBV10-2; cdr3_aa: CASSDGGVNEKLFF
j_call: TRBJ1-4; v_call: TRBV5-6; cdr3_aa: CASSLETATNEKLFF
j_call: TRBJ2-7; v_call: TRBV5-1; cdr3_aa: CASSSGQPHEQYF
j_call: TRBJ2-1; v_call: TRBV9; cdr3_aa: CASSVARQGPHNEQFF
j_call: TRBJ2-7; v_call: TRBV28; cdr3_aa: CASTGTGTGYEQYF
j_call: TRBJ2-3; v_call: TRBV4-2; cdr3_aa: CASSRLWGLAGASTDTQYF
j_call: TRBJ1-2; v_call: TRBV5-1; cdr3_aa: CASSLQPFNNYGYTF
j_call: TRBJ2-7; v_call: TRBV13; cdr3_aa: CASSDGQGHEQYF
j_call: TRBJ1-5; v_call: TRBV2; cdr3_aa: CASTPSNLAPQHF
j_call: TRBJ2-1; v_call: TRBV5-1; cdr3_aa: CASSLGIGEVFYNEQFF
j_call: TRBJ2-2; v_call: TRBV10-3; cdr3_aa: CAIWDRELAGELFF
j_call: TRBJ2-7; v_call: TRBV2; cdr3_aa: CASRSGTGDEQYF
j_call: TRBJ2-2; v_call: TRBV4-2; cdr3_aa: CASSQEWGTGELFF
j_call: TRBJ2-3; v_call: TRBV10-3; cdr3_aa: CALRQESTDTQYF
j_call: TRBJ2-2; v_call: TRBV4-3; cdr3_aa: CASSGTGGSGELFF
j_call: TRBJ2-1; v_call: TRBV2; cdr3_aa: CASSEVAGGPSSYNEQFF